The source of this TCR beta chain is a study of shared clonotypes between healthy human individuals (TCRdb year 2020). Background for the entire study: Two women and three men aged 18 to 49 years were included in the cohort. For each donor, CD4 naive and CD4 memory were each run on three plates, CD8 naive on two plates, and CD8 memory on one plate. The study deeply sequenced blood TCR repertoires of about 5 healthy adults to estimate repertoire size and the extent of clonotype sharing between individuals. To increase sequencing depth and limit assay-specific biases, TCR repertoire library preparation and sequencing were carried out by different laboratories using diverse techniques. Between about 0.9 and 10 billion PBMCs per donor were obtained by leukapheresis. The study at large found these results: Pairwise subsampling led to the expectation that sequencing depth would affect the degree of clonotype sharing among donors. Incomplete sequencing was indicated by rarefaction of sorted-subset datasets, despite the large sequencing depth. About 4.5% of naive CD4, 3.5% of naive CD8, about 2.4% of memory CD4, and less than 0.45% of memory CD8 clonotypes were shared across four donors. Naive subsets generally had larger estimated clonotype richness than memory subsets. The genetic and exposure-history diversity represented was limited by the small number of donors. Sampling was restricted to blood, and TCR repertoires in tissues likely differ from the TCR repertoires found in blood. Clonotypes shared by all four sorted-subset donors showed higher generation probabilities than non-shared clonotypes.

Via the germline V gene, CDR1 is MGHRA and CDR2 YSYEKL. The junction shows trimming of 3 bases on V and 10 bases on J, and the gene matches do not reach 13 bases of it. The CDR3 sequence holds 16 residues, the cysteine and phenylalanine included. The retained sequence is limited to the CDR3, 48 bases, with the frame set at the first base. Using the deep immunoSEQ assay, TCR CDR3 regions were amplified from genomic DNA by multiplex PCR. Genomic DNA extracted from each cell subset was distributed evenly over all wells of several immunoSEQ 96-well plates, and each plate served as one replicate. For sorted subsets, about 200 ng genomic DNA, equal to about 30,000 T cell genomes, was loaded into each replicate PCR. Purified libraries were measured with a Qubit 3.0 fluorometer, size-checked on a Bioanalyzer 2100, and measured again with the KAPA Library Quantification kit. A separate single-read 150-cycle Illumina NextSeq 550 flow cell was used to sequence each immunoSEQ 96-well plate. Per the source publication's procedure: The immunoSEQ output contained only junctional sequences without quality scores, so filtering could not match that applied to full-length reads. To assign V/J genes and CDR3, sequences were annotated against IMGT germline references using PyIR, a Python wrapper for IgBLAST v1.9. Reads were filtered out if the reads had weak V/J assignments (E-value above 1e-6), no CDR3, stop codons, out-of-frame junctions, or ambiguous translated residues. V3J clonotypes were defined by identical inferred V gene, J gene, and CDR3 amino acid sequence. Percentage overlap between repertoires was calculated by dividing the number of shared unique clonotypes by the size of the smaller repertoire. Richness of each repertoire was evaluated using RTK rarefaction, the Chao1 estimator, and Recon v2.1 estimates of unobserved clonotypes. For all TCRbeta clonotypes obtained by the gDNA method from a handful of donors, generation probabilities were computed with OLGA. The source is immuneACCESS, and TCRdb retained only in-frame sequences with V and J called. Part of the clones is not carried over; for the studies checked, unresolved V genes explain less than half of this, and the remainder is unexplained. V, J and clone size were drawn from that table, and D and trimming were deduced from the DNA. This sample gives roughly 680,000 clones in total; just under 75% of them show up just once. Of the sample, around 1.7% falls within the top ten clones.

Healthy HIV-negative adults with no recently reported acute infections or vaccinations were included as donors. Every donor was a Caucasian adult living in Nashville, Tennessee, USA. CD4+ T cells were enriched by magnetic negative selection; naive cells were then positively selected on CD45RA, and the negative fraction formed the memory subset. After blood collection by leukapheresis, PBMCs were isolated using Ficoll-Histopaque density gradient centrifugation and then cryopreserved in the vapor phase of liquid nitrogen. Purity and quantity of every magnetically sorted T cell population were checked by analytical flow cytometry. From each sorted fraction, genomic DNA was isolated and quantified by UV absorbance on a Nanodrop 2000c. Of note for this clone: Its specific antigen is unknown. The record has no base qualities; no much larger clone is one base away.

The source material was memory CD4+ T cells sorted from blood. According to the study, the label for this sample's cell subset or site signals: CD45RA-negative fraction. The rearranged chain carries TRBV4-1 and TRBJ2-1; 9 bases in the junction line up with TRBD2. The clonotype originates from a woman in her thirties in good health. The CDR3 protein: CASSQPTSGSRREQFF. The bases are TGCGCCAGCAGCCAGCCAACTAGCGGGTCCCGGAGAGAGCAGTTCTTC.